This record looks at one TCR beta chain sequence and its context. Its antigen is still unknown. The sample is drawn from a study of T cell responses to AZD1222 COVID-19 vaccine. Study outcomes and limitations: Among spike-specific TCRs, nearly half reportedly target unmutated variant regions.

Germline lookup yields CDR1 PRHDT and CDR2 FYEKMQ (reference sequence). V was clipped by 5 bases and J by 1 base, with 6 bases between them. The CDR3 length is 13 residues. The protocol was immunoSEQ multiplex PCR, while the TCRdb copy is restricted to in-frame clones and leaves out a portion. The sample lists 25,000 to 30,000 clones; over 90% were seen once. The sequencing used peripheral blood, collected on day 0 of AZD1222 vaccination. V gene TRBV13 combines with J gene TRBJ1-5; D unresolved. The TCR sequence derives from an adult in good health. CDR3 bases: TGTGCCAGCAGCCGCCGGAGCAATCAGCCCCAGCATTTT. It is translated as CASSRRSNQPQHF.